This T cell receptor beta chain was recorded in a study of OX40 agonist ivuxolimab in advanced cancers. V lost 6 bases and J 3 bases, leaving 8 bases between the germline ends. Germline loops: CDR1 SGHTA, CDR2 FQGNSA. The CDR3 spans 12 residues. Study-wide findings and caveats: Certain nonresponding patients likewise had low normalized T-cell clonal expansion. Determination of antigen specificity was not performed for the expanded peripheral T cells.

The assay was immunoSEQ multiplex PCR, and TCRdb's table has in-frame clones only and misses some. This table has 70,000 to 75,000 clones, almost 90% appearing once. This clone was recorded only once. Its antigen is undetermined. The sample consisted of CD4+ or CD8+ T cells sorted from blood, taken in a trial of the OX40 agonist ivuxolimab. The gene calls are TRBV7-2 and TRBJ1-2; D is ambiguous. This TCR was sampled from an adult with an advanced solid tumor such as melanoma, head and neck, liver or kidney cancer. The CDR3 coding sequence is TGTGCCAGCAGGGCAAGGGACTATGGCTACACCTTC. Amino acids: CASRARDYGYTF.